The rows below give T cell receptor beta chains drawn from one sample of a study of blood T cell repertoires in COVID-19. The table came from immunoSEQ multiplex PCR; TCRdb's copy has only in-frame clones and leaves some out. The table shows 200,000 or so clones, with 75% to 90% occurring only once. The sequenced sample consisted of peripheral blood. The receptor set was obtained from a human donor in a cohort sampled during active COVID-19. CDR3s include the opening cysteine and the closing phenylalanine or tryptophan. Each record gives: V gene, clone size, D gene, J gene, CDR3 DNA, CDR3 protein. The D gene is left open where the match is weak. Not all rows give a size; the values are once, few, many and, for expanded clones, a class.

V gene: TRBV27; clone size: NA; D gene: TRBD1; J gene: TRBJ2-7; CDR3 DNA: TGTGCCAGCAGTCCCCCCCGCCGGACAGGGCTCTACGAGCAGTACTTC; CDR3 protein: CASSPPRRTGLYEQYF
V gene: TRBV19; clone size: NA; D gene: NA; J gene: TRBJ2-3; CDR3 DNA: TGTGCCAGTAGTAAGGACTCTTATGTGTTTGGGGATACGCAGTATTTT; CDR3 protein: CASSKDSYVFGDTQYF
V gene: TRBV6-6; clone size: NA; D gene: TRBD1; J gene: TRBJ2-7; CDR3 DNA: TGTGCCAGCAGTTATCCTAACGTAGGACAGGGACACGAGCAGTACTTC; CDR3 protein: CASSYPNVGQGHEQYF
V gene: TRBV27; clone size: NA; D gene: TRBD1; J gene: TRBJ1-6; CDR3 DNA: TGTGCCAGCAGTTTATACGACAGGGGAGTTTCACCCCTCCACTTT; CDR3 protein: CASSLYDRGVSPLHF
V gene: TRBV5-1; clone size: NA; D gene: NA; J gene: TRBJ2-3; CDR3 DNA: TGCGCCAGCAGCTTATGGACTAGCACAGATACGCAGTATTTT; CDR3 protein: CASSLWTSTDTQYF
V gene: TRBV28; clone size: NA; D gene: NA; J gene: TRBJ1-1; CDR3 DNA: TGTGCCAGCAGCGACAGAGGCAGGGAAGCTTTCTTT; CDR3 protein: CASSDRGREAFF
V gene: TRBV27; clone size: few; D gene: NA; J gene: TRBJ2-3; CDR3 DNA: TGTGCCAGCAGTTTTCGGGATGGATCAGATACGCAGTATTTT; CDR3 protein: CASSFRDGSDTQYF
V gene: TRBV29-1; clone size: NA; D gene: TRBD2; J gene: TRBJ2-1; CDR3 DNA: TGCAGCGTTGAAGGGGGCAGCGGGATGAACAATGAGCAGTTCTTC; CDR3 protein: CSVEGGSGMNNEQFF
V gene: TRBV7-9; clone size: NA; D gene: TRBD1; J gene: TRBJ2-7; CDR3 DNA: TGTGCCAGCAGCTCGGCCGGGACAGGGGGACACGAGCAGTACTTC; CDR3 protein: CASSSAGTGGHEQYF
V gene: TRBV6-5; clone size: NA; D gene: NA; J gene: TRBJ1-1; CDR3 DNA: TGTGCCAGCAGTCCCCAGGGGATGCGGACTGAAGCTTTCTTT; CDR3 protein: CASSPQGMRTEAFF
V gene: TRBV30; clone size: NA; D gene: TRBD2; J gene: TRBJ2-5; CDR3 DNA: TGTGCCTGGAGTAAGGGACTAGCGGGAGGTCACGAGACCCAGTACTTC; CDR3 protein: CAWSKGLAGGHETQYF
V gene: TRBV6-5; clone size: NA; D gene: TRBD2; J gene: TRBJ2-2; CDR3 DNA: TGTGCCAGCAGTTACTCAAGCGGGGACACCGGGGAGCTGTTTTTT; CDR3 protein: CASSYSSGDTGELFF
V gene: TRBV6-5; clone size: NA; D gene: TRBD2; J gene: TRBJ2-7; CDR3 DNA: TGTGCCAGCAGACCTTACACGGGAGGTTACGAGCAGTACTTC; CDR3 protein: CASRPYTGGYEQYF
V gene: TRBV5-5; clone size: NA; D gene: TRBD2; J gene: TRBJ2-7; CDR3 DNA: TGTGCCAGCAGCACCACTAGCGGACTTACCTACGAGCAGTACTTC; CDR3 protein: CASSTTSGLTYEQYF
V gene: TRBV9; clone size: NA; D gene: TRBD2; J gene: TRBJ2-2; CDR3 DNA: TGTGCCAGCAGCCCCAAAGAGGGGCTCCGGGAGGGGCCTGGGGAGCTGTTTTTT; CDR3 protein: CASSPKEGLREGPGELFF
V gene: TRBV6-5; clone size: NA; D gene: TRBD2; J gene: TRBJ2-2; CDR3 DNA: TGTGCCAGCAAGCGGACTAGCGGGAGAGTCGGGGAGCTGTTTTTT; CDR3 protein: CASKRTSGRVGELFF
V gene: TRBV15; clone size: NA; D gene: TRBD1; J gene: TRBJ1-5; CDR3 DNA: TGTGCCACCAGCAGGTCACAGGGGTTGGGCCATCAGCCCCAGCATTTT; CDR3 protein: CATSRSQGLGHQPQHF
V gene: TRBV7-6; clone size: many; D gene: TRBD2; J gene: TRBJ2-7; CDR3 DNA: TGTGCCAGCAGCTTAGAGGGACTAGGAGGTTACGAGCAGTACTTC; CDR3 protein: CASSLEGLGGYEQYF
V gene: TRBV27; clone size: NA; D gene: NA; J gene: TRBJ2-7; CDR3 DNA: TGTGCCAGCAGTTCCAGGGTCGGCGAGCAGTACTTC; CDR3 protein: CASSSRVGEQYF
V gene: TRBV5-4; clone size: NA; D gene: NA; J gene: TRBJ1-5; CDR3 DNA: TGTGCCAGCAGCCAACAGGGACAGCCCCAGCATTTT; CDR3 protein: CASSQQGQPQHF
V gene: TRBV12-3/TRBV12-4; clone size: NA; D gene: TRBD1; J gene: TRBJ1-5; CDR3 DNA: TGTGCCAGCCTCAAGGGGGCAGGGCCCCAGCATTTT; CDR3 protein: CASLKGAGPQHF
V gene: TRBV4-3; clone size: few; D gene: NA; J gene: TRBJ2-7; CDR3 DNA: TGCGCCAGCAGCCAAGCGGAGGGGCTGGGCGAGCAGTACTTC; CDR3 protein: CASSQAEGLGEQYF
V gene: TRBV3-1/TRBV3-2; clone size: NA; D gene: TRBD1; J gene: TRBJ1-1; CDR3 DNA: TGTGCCAGCAGCCAAGATGGGACAGGGACCACTGAAGCTTTCTTT; CDR3 protein: CASSQDGTGTTEAFF
V gene: TRBV6-1; clone size: once; D gene: NA; J gene: TRBJ1-5; CDR3 DNA: TGTGCCAGCAGTGCAGGACAGACTCAGAATAGCAATCAGCCCCAGCATTTT; CDR3 protein: CASSAGQTQNSNQPQHF
V gene: TRBV25-1; clone size: NA; D gene: NA; J gene: TRBJ1-1; CDR3 DNA: TGTGCCAGCAGTGGGCACAGGAACACTGAAGCTTTCTTT; CDR3 protein: CASSGHRNTEAFF
V gene: TRBV6-5; clone size: once; D gene: TRBD2; J gene: TRBJ2-1; CDR3 DNA: TGTGCCAGCAGTCAATATAGCGGGAGACGTGAGCAGTTCTTC; CDR3 protein: CASSQYSGRREQFF
V gene: TRBV28; clone size: once; D gene: TRBD1; J gene: TRBJ1-5; CDR3 DNA: TGTGCCAGCAGTTTGGCGCCCCCAGGGGGGCAGCCCCAGCATTTT; CDR3 protein: CASSLAPPGGQPQHF
V gene: TRBV5-6; clone size: few; D gene: NA; J gene: TRBJ2-6; CDR3 DNA: TGTGCCAGCAGCACCGGTTCAGGGGCTGGGGCCAACGTCCTGACTTTC; CDR3 protein: CASSTGSGAGANVLTF
V gene: TRBV9; clone size: NA; D gene: TRBD2; J gene: TRBJ2-3; CDR3 DNA: TGTGCCAGCAGCCCGACGACTAGCGGGAGGGCGGGGGCTACGCAGTATTTT; CDR3 protein: CASSPTTSGRAGATQYF
V gene: TRBV4-3; clone size: NA; D gene: NA; J gene: TRBJ2-7; CDR3 DNA: TGCGCCAGCAGCCAAGATATTGGCACCTACGAGCAGTACTTC; CDR3 protein: CASSQDIGTYEQYF
V gene: TRBV4-1; clone size: NA; D gene: NA; J gene: TRBJ1-2; CDR3 DNA: TGCGCCAGCAGCCAAGAGAGCAGCGGCCCCTATGGCTACACCTTC; CDR3 protein: CASSQESSGPYGYTF
V gene: TRBV30; clone size: NA; D gene: TRBD2; J gene: TRBJ2-1; CDR3 DNA: TGTTCTGGTCGCGGGAGAGGCAATGAGCAGTTCTTC; CDR3 protein: CSGRGRGNEQFF
V gene: TRBV4-3; clone size: NA; D gene: NA; J gene: TRBJ2-5; CDR3 DNA: TGCGCCAGCAGCCATGACAGCGAGACCCAGTACTTC; CDR3 protein: CASSHDSETQYF
V gene: TRBV5-1; clone size: NA; D gene: NA; J gene: TRBJ1-2; CDR3 DNA: TGCGCCAGCAGCTTGGGTCAGGGGAACTATGGCTACACCTTC; CDR3 protein: CASSLGQGNYGYTF
V gene: TRBV5-1; clone size: NA; D gene: NA; J gene: TRBJ1-2; CDR3 DNA: TGCGCCAGCAGCGGTCAACAGGGAAATACTCGGGGTGGCTACACCTTC; CDR3 protein: CASSGQQGNTRGGYTF
V gene: TRBV5-4; clone size: NA; D gene: NA; J gene: TRBJ1-1; CDR3 DNA: TGTGCCAGCAGCTTGGGAGAGAACACTGAAGCTTTCTTT; CDR3 protein: CASSLGENTEAFF